This T cell receptor beta chain was captured in a study of T cell changes during pregnancy in multiple sclerosis (dated 2019 in TCRdb). About the full investigation: The study looked at changes in the T cell repertoire across pregnancy in women with multiple sclerosis.

The library was made by the immunoSEQ multiplex PCR assay. TCRdb carries this immuneACCESS record with in-frame sequences only. Its versions omit some clonotypes, under half of them owing to an unresolved V gene in the studies checked, with the rest unexplained. The sample records some 76,000 clones, 85% to 95% of which are singletons. Of the sample, about 0.31% is held by the ten largest clones. Turning to this clone: Its antigen remains undetermined. No quality values exist for individual bases; no much larger clone is one base distant.

The specimen was CD4+ T cells from peripheral blood mononuclear cells, collected after pregnancy. This sequence was found in a female donor with multiple sclerosis, enrolled in a pregnancy study.

Here is the DNA: TGTGCCAGCAGCTCCACAAAGCCGACTAGAAACAATGAGCAGTTCTTC. It encodes CASSSTKPTRNNEQFF. The V and J genes are TRBV7-2 and TRBJ2-1, with TRBD2 as a weak D call on 6 bases. The CDR3 measures 16 amino acids from cysteine to phenylalanine. Only CDR3 DNA remains: 48 bases, in frame from the first base. V gives up 4 bases and J gives up 5 bases, and the segment between their germline ends measures 18 bases. The germline V gene sets CDR1 to SGHTA and CDR2 to FQGNSA.